This record covers a single T cell receptor beta chain. The antigen is undetermined. This specimen belongs to a study of graft-versus-host responses after intestinal transplantation. About the study: As for transplant type, recipients had multivisceral, liver-intestinal, or isolated intestinal grafts. Tacrolimus plus steroids were given to all recipients for approximately three years, preceded by anti-thymocyte globulin induction.

The repertoire was sequenced with immunoSEQ multiplex PCR; TCRdb's copy has only in-frame clones and lacks some. The sample records approximately 99,000 clones, 91% being singletons. Germline-derived CDR1 and CDR2 are KGHSH and LQKENI. This CDR3 region has 13 residues. V gave up 4 bases and J gave up 6 bases, with 10 bases separating them. Findings and caveats of the study: HvG clone declines early post-transplant were associated with peak circulating GvH levels.

This clonotype was obtained from a human donor who was the organ donor for an intestinal transplant. Sequences were derived from unstimulated CD4+ T cells sorted from spleen or lymph node cells, sampled before transplant. The chain joins TRBV18 to TRBJ1-5, with D tentatively TRBD1 (6 bases). CDR3 bases: TGTGCCAGCTCACTCTCAGGGGCTCAGCCCCAGCATTTT. This translates into CASSLSGAQPQHF.